A selection of T cell receptor beta chains follows, all from one sample in a study of human T cells and chemical hapten exposure. TCRdb passed the RACE reads through MiXCR, listing each CDR3 protein once. Here the sample spans some 84,000 distinct CDR3 sequences, 7.5% to 9.5% being singletons. The material was whole blood, obtained in connection with sensitization to the hapten diphenylcyclopropenone (DPC). The receptors derive from a man aged 40-50 years with alopecia areata. Some clones in this sample may be carry-over from other donors' samples. Each CDR3 is given without its conserved first and last residue. Fields, in order: J gene, V gene, CDR3 protein.

>TRBJ2-3|TRBV11-3
ASSPSAGLSTDTQY
>TRBJ1-2|TRBV5-1
ASSQLPGGGYT
>TRBJ2-1|TRBV6-2/TRBV6-3
ASSFKRSRQGNEQF
>TRBJ1-5|TRBV19
ASSIDEEKGALGNQPQH
>TRBJ2-4|TRBV7-8
ASSFAKGSGIQY
>TRBJ2-5|TRBV5-1
ASSPPSLAGVGETQY
>TRBJ2-3|TRBV20-1
SARDLRGTDTQY
>TRBJ1-2|TRBV12-5
ASGLETGEYGYT
>TRBJ2-7|TRBV20-1
SASSIATNYEQY
>TRBJ2-3|TRBV30
AWSSSGYTDTQY
>TRBJ2-1|TRBV20-1
SARDYGTGVLNEQF
>TRBJ2-2|TRBV7-6
ASSLKRIDTSSGELF
>TRBJ2-3|TRBV30
AWTTGSTDTQY
>TRBJ2-2|TRBV28
ASSLYLAGPYTGELF
>TRBJ2-5|TRBV20-1
SARGDSQETQY
>TRBJ2-2|TRBV12-3/TRBV12-4
ASTLLVNTGELF
>TRBJ2-7|TRBV2
ASSWLDTTSYEQY
>TRBJ2-3|TRBV20-1
SARPSSGGRTDTQY
>TRBJ2-7|TRBV5-8
VSSSVYEQY
>TRBJ2-2|TRBV7-2
ASSSLQGASGELF
>TRBJ1-6|TRBV7-9
ASTWGDSPLH
>TRBJ2-5|TRBV7-2
ASRTSGETQY
>TRBJ1-3|TRBV9
ASSVEPRSVGSGNTIY
>TRBJ2-5|TRBV25-1
ASSETTGRGETQY
>TRBJ2-1|TRBV6-2/TRBV6-3
ASSFTSGRAPEQF
>TRBJ2-7|TRBV7-2
ASNQGDRAYEQY
>TRBJ2-1|TRBV6-2/TRBV6-3
ASRALAGGVWDNEQF
>TRBJ2-2|TRBV7-2
ASNLAGGAGELF
>TRBJ2-5|TRBV11-2
ASSLPLPTSSGMETQY
>TRBJ2-1|TRBV18
DSSPRQTNEQF
>TRBJ2-1|TRBV27
ASSPLGGAVNEQF
>TRBJ2-7|TRBV12-3/TRBV12-4
ASSLYGSSYEQY
>TRBJ2-5|TRBV29-1
SVSRGGQETQY
>TRBJ1-1|TRBV6-2/TRBV6-3
ASSYAGTGAAF
>TRBJ2-1|TRBV6-5
ASSYSGLAGANEQF
>TRBJ1-2|TRBV28
ASSLTQVYGYT
>TRBJ1-1|TRBV11-3
ASNHQAF
>TRBJ2-7|TRBV28
ASSSFDRIYEQY
>TRBJ1-1|TRBV6-5
ASSYSMSGNTEAF
>TRBJ2-3|TRBV4-2
ASSTRLADTQY
>TRBJ1-2|TRBV7-2
ASSSTTVNYGYT
>TRBJ1-2|TRBV7-9
ASSLVAQGGYGYT
>TRBJ2-3|TRBV20-1
SALRLAEGPDTQY
>TRBJ1-5|TRBV15
ATSARTGQPQH
>TRBJ2-2|TRBV7-9
ASSLVAGPSGSPTGELF
>TRBJ1-4|TRBV3-1
ASSQVPDKYEKLF
>TRBJ2-3|TRBV6-5
ASSDWGQAADTQY
>TRBJ2-1|TRBV18
ASSPLGDEQF
>TRBJ2-3|TRBV5-5
ASRQRWGLAGSYTQY
>TRBJ2-2|TRBV7-3
ASSFSDTGELF
>TRBJ2-5|TRBV11-2
ASSFSGETQY
>TRBJ2-2|TRBV29-1
SVQPGANTGELF
>TRBJ2-1|TRBV15
ATSTFGSHGYNEQF
>TRBJ2-3|TRBV9
ASSVGVGSTDTQY
>TRBJ2-1|TRBV4-1
ASSQDPGQIRSYNEQF
>TRBJ2-7|TRBV11-2
ASSKYGEGAIYEQY
>TRBJ2-1|TRBV6-4
ASSEIGTVDYNEQF
>TRBJ2-7|TRBV29-1
SVLTSGTYEQY
>TRBJ1-1|TRBV13
ASSRSGGTEAF